The 27 T cell receptor beta chains below come from one sample, sequenced in a study of T cell responses to AZD1222 COVID-19 vaccine. Assay: immunoSEQ multiplex PCR; the TCRdb copy retains only in-frame clones and omits some. Altogether 75,000 to 90,000 clones are present, roughly 90% being singletons, with the ten largest covering roughly 5%. Specimen: peripheral blood, collected 28 days after the second AZD1222 dose. The source is an adult who received the AZD1222 COVID-19 vaccine.

The V gene is TRBV30, the J gene TRBJ1-2; 7 nucleotides match TRBD1. The CDR3 extends over 12 amino acids. V lost 5 bases to trimming and J lost 2 bases; unmatched junction nucleotides: 2. Germline V lookup: CDR1 GTSNPN, CDR2 SVGIG (reference sequence). The CDR3, as DNA: TGTGCCTGGGAGGGGGCGAACTATGGCTACACCTTC. Protein: CAWEGANYGYTF.

The V call is TRBV18, the J call TRBJ1-2; D uncertain. The CDR3 covers 15 residues. Germline V gives CDR1 KGHSH, CDR2 LQKENI. V dropped 4 bases and J dropped 4 bases, with 16 bases sitting between them. CDR3 sequence reads: CASSLRRGSGYGYTF. In DNA form, the CDR3 reads TGTGCCAGCTCACTTCGGCGGGGTAGCGGCTATGGCTACACCTTC.

This chain uses TRBV7-6 with TRBJ2-5, with 7 positions matching TRBD1. CDR1 is SGHVS, CDR2 FNYEAQ, per germline. The CDR3 is 15 residues long. V trimming: 2 bases; J trimming: 5 bases; junction bases outside the gene matches: 8. The CDR3 here is CASSLTTGFGETQYF. In DNA form, the CDR3 reads TGTGCCAGCAGCTTAACGACAGGGTTCGGGGAGACCCAGTACTTC.

The chain combines TRBV7-2 with TRBJ2-1, with a possible D match to TRBD1 (5 bases). This CDR3 is built from 15 residues. Germline V CDR1 and CDR2: SGHTA, FQGNSA. The V end lost 5 bases, the J end lost 1 base, and 12 bases lay between the germline ends. CDR3 protein: CASSPPGWSYNEQFF. In DNA form, the CDR3 reads TGTGCCAGCAGCCCCCCAGGGTGGTCCTACAATGAGCAGTTCTTC.

The rearrangement joins TRBV12-5 to TRBJ2-7; no clear D gene. V was cut by 0 bases and J by 1 base, with 22 bases left in between. The CDR3 has 19 residues. Germline V CDR1 and CDR2: LGHNT, FRNRAP. The CDR3 nucleotides read TGTGCTAGTGGTTTGGTTCCCCTTGGACGAAGAATGAGTTCCTACGAGCAGTACTTC. Amino acid sequence: CASGLVPLGRRMSSYEQYF.

The V gene is TRBV7-9, the J gene TRBJ1-5; D possibly corresponds to TRBD1 (5 bases). Trimming pared 5 bases from V and 1 base from J, leaving 15 bases between. CDR1 and CDR2 (germline): SEHNR, FQNEAQ (reference sequence). CDR3 size: 16 residues. Here the CDR3 reads CASSTPWRGSNQPQHF. In DNA form, the CDR3 reads TGTGCCAGCAGCACTCCCTGGAGGGGAAGCAATCAGCCCCAGCATTTT.

This clone was counted once. The chain has TRBV7-9 and TRBJ2-3; 7 bases agree with TRBD2. V dropped 4 bases and J dropped 3; count of bases not matched to a gene: 10. Germline V gene sequence: CDR1 SEHNR, CDR2 FQNEAQ (reference sequence). This CDR3 contains 16 residues. CDR3 protein: CASSSGGEGLTDTQYF. The DNA of the CDR3 is TGTGCCAGCAGCTCAGGAGGGGAGGGCCTGACAGATACGCAGTATTTT.

The V gene is TRBV24-1, the J gene TRBJ1-3; no clear D. Trimming took 9 bases from V and 2 from J, leaving 7 bases between them. CDR3 length: 12 residues. The germline V gene encodes CDR1 KGHDR and CDR2 SFDVKD. The CDR3 is CATATPGNTIYF. Written as DNA, the CDR3 is TGTGCCACCGCGACACCTGGAAACACCATATATTTT.

This chain links TRBV10-1 with TRBJ1-2, with D possibly being TRBD1 (5 bases). Germline CDR1 WNHNN, CDR2 SYGVQD (reference sequence). This CDR3 comprises 14 residues. Trimming took off 0 bases at V and 7 bases at J, with 12 bases between the two ends. CDR3 nucleotides: TGCGCCAGCAGTGAGTCGAGTCGTGGGGCTGGCTACACCTTC. Its translation is CASSESSRGAGYTF.

The chain is built from TRBV24-1 and TRBJ1-5, with TRBD1 matching 9 bases. CDR1 and CDR2 from the germline V gene are KGHDR and SFDVKD. The V segment lost 9 bases and the J segment 8 bases; nucleotides outside the gene matches: 4. The CDR3 runs to 12 residues. CDR3 amino acids: CATGTGTKPQHF. DNA of the CDR3: TGTGCCACCGGGACAGGGACTAAGCCCCAGCATTTT.

This clone appeared once. The chain links TRBV2 to TRBJ2-3; no firm D call. This CDR3 spans 13 amino acids. Trimming removed 6 bases from V and 7 bases from J, with 14 bases in between. CDR1 is SNHLY, CDR2 FYNNEI, per germline. DNA of the CDR3: TGTGCCAGCAGACCTACCGACATGTATACGCAGTATTTT. Amino acid sequence: CASRPTDMYTQYF.

The chain joins TRBV19 to TRBJ1-1, with D perhaps matching TRBD1 (5 bases). The CDR3 has 16 amino acids. Looked up from germline, CDR1 is LNHDA and CDR2 is SQIVND (reference sequence). V lost 6 bases and J lost 0, with 17 bases in between. CDR3 DNA: TGTGCCAGTAGCGCCCTTGTTGGGACGGTGAACACTGAAGCTTTCTTT. Amino acid sequence: CASSALVGTVNTEAFF. The whole variable domain, filled in from reference TRBV19 and TRBJ1-1, reads DGGITQSPKYLFRKEGQNVTLSCEQNLNHDAMYWYRQDPGQGLRLIYYSQIVNDFQKGDIAEGYSVSREKKESFPLTVTSAQKNPTAFYLCASSALVGTVNTEAFFGQGTRLTVV.

This chain links TRBV30 with TRBJ2-1; 8 nucleotides align to TRBD2. Germline trimming cut 3 bases from V and 7 bases from J; bases unmatched to any gene: 8. Germline values: CDR1 GTSNPN, CDR2 SVGIG (reference sequence). This CDR3 comprises 14 residues. CDR3 DNA sequence: TGTGCCTGGAGAAGGCGGGAGGCCGGGAATGAGCAGTTCTTC. Encoded protein: CAWRRREAGNEQFF. The full variable domain, rest sourced from reference TRBV30 and TRBJ2-1, is SQTIHQWPATLVQPVGSPLSLECTVEGTSNPNLYWYRQAAGRGLQLLFYSVGIGQISSEVPQNLSASRPQDRQFILSSKKLLLSDSGFYLCAWRRREAGNEQFFGPGTRLTVL.

The V call is TRBV27, the J call TRBJ1-1; TRBD1 is a possible D gene (6 bases). Germline lookup yields CDR1 MNHEY and CDR2 SMNVEV (reference sequence). The V and J ends lost 6 bases and 0 bases respectively, with 11 bases between them. The CDR3 length is 14 residues. For the CDR3, the DNA is TGTGCCAGCAGGCCTGACAGGCTGAACACTGAAGCTTTCTTT. It encodes CASRPDRLNTEAFF.

The chain carries TRBV7-9 and TRBJ1-1; 7 positions match TRBD1. V trimming: 6 bases; J trimming: 0 bases; junction bases outside the gene matches: 7. The V gene's germline CDR1 is SEHNR and CDR2 FQNEAQ (reference sequence). The CDR3 is 15 amino acids. This CDR3 reads CASSPGQSLNTEAFF. The DNA of the CDR3 is TGTGCCAGCAGTCCGGGACAGAGCCTGAACACTGAAGCTTTCTTT.

This sequence joins TRBV15 and TRBJ1-1, with D possibly matching TRBD1 (5 bases). V lost 0 bases, J lost 8 bases, and 16 bases lay in between. This CDR3 is built from 15 residues. CDR1 is LNHNV, CDR2 YYDKDF, per germline (reference sequence). The CDR3 DNA sequence: TGTGCCACCAGCAGAGATCGGAGGGGTCTTACAGAAGCTTTCTTT. As protein: CATSRDRRGLTEAFF. Supplemented by reference TRBV15 and TRBJ1-1, the full variable domain reads DAMVIQNPRYQVTQFGKPVTLSCSQTLNHNVMYWYQQKSSQAPKLLFHYYDKDFNNEADTPDNFQSRRPNTSFCFLDIRSPGLGDTAMYLCATSRDRRGLTEAFFGQGTRLTVV.

This chain uses TRBV29-1 with TRBJ1-2; TRBD1 is a possible D gene (6 bases). The V end lost 3 bases, the J end lost 4 bases, and 12 bases lay between the germline ends. The CDR3 extends over 13 amino acids. Germline CDR1 SQVTM, CDR2 ANQGSEA. DNA of the CDR3: TGCAGCGTTGAGGGACACGACCCCTATGGCTACACCTTC. Translated: CSVEGHDPYGYTF.

The chain carries TRBV11-2 and TRBJ1-1; 9 bases agree with TRBD1. This CDR3 spans 14 amino acids. Germline loops: CDR1 SGHAT, CDR2 FQNNGV. Trimming cost V 4 bases and J 1 base; bases outside gene matches: 1. CDR3 sequence (DNA): TGTGCCAGCAGCTGGACAGGGGCGAACACTGAAGCTTTCTTT. This encodes CASSWTGANTEAFF.

V usage is TRBV11-3 and J usage is TRBJ2-3, with a tentative D call TRBD2 (6 bases). Germline CDR1 reads SGHNT; CDR2 reads YENEEA. CDR3 size: 16 residues. Trimming pared 0 bases from V and 4 bases from J, leaving 14 bases between. The DNA for the CDR3 is TGTGCCAGCAGCTTAGATGGCGGGAACGCGGCAGATACGCAGTATTTT. It yields the protein CASSLDGGNAADTQYF.

J is TRBJ2-5 and V is TRBV6-5; D is tentatively TRBD1 or TRBD2 (5 bases each). The V gene's germline CDR1 is MNHEY and CDR2 SVGAGI. V gave up 0 bases and J gave up 1 base, with 9 bases separating them. The CDR3 runs 15 residues. CDR3 bases: TGTGCCAGCAGTTACTCGATGAGGGGCCAAGAGACCCAGTACTTC. Translating it yields CASSYSMRGQETQYF.

The chain recombines TRBV20-1 with TRBJ2-7, with 9 bases aligning to TRBD1. The J segment lost 4 bases and the V segment lost 3 bases, leaving 4 bases of the junction unmatched. Germline CDR1 DFQATT, CDR2 SNEGSKA (reference sequence). This CDR3 contains 13 residues. CDR3 sequence reads: CSASTGTGYEQYF. For the CDR3, the DNA is TGCAGTGCTAGTACCGGGACAGGGTACGAGCAGTACTTC.

J is TRBJ1-6 and V is TRBV19; D call uncertain. With 2 bases removed from V and 5 bases from J, the gap between germline ends came to 7 bases. Germline lookup yields CDR1 LNHDA and CDR2 SQIVND (reference sequence). CDR3 length: 14 amino acids. The CDR3 loop reads CASSIPENNSPLHF. The CDR3 DNA reads TGTGCCAGTAGTATACCAGAGAATAATTCACCCCTCCACTTT.

The J gene is TRBJ1-5, the V gene TRBV6-6; 7 bases are shared with TRBD1. There are 15 residues in the CDR3. V lost 7 bases, J lost 1 base, and 7 bases stayed unmatched. Germline lookup yields CDR1 MNHNY and CDR2 SVGAGI (reference sequence). CDR3 residues: CASTKGQVSNQPQHF. CDR3 DNA: TGTGCCAGCACCAAAGGACAGGTGAGCAATCAGCCCCAGCATTTT.

The chain uses TRBV15 and TRBJ2-1, with TRBD2 matching over 8 bases. V lost 1 base to trimming and J lost 6 bases; unmatched junction nucleotides: 5. This CDR3 has 15 residues. Germline V gene lookup returns CDR1 LNHNV and CDR2 YYDKDF (reference sequence). This CDR3 reads CATSRGISGANEQFF. Here the CDR3 DNA reads TGTGCCACCAGCAGAGGGATTAGCGGGGCCAATGAGCAGTTCTTC.

The gene calls are TRBV6-5 and TRBJ1-2; D gene ambiguous. The V gene lost 6 bases and the J gene lost 7 bases, with 15 bases spanning the gap. CDR1 and CDR2 (germline): MNHEY, SVGAGI. The CDR3 covers 13 residues. The CDR3 region is CASSPVRVGGYTF. The CDR3 DNA sequence: TGTGCCAGCAGCCCCGTGCGGGTGGGTGGCTACACCTTC.

The rearrangement links TRBV7-9 to TRBJ2-2; D gene unclear. The V end lost 2 bases, the J end lost 0 bases, and 7 bases lay between the germline ends. The CDR3 is 15 residues long. Germline V CDR1 and CDR2: SEHNR, FQNEAQ (reference sequence). CDR3 coding DNA: TGTGCCAGCAGCTTACCAGAATCGAACACCGGGGAGCTGTTTTTT. This sequence encodes CASSLPESNTGELFF.

The gene calls are TRBV30 and TRBJ2-1, with 8 bases lining up with TRBD2. With V trimmed by 3 bases and J by 3 bases, 7 bases remained unmatched. The CDR3 has 15 residues. CDR1 and CDR2 (germline): GTSNPN, SVGIG (reference sequence). CDR3 region: CAWRITSGIYNEQFF. As DNA, the CDR3 is TGTGCCTGGAGAATAACTAGCGGTATCTACAATGAGCAGTTCTTC.